This TCR beta chain was sequenced in a study of cytomegalovirus exposure and HLA in healthy donors. This clone is a singleton in its sample. V was cut by 4 bases and J by 0 bases, with 10 bases left in between. Germline CDR1 is SEHNR and CDR2 is FQNEAQ (reference sequence). The CDR3 extends over 15 amino acids. The primer mix had 60 Vbeta and 13 Jbeta primers. Data came from immunoSEQ multiplex PCR; TCRdb stores just in-frame clones and leaves some out. The table has roughly 150,000 clones, roughly 80% seen once. Sequenced input: PBMCs. The chain links TRBV7-9 to TRBJ2-1; D gene ambiguous. The TCR sequence derives from a woman aged 40-49 years in good health and CMV-seronegative. The CDR3 reads CASSSTTASYNEQFF. CDR3 nucleotides: TGTGCCAGCAGCTCGACAACCGCCTCCTACAATGAGCAGTTCTTC.